Following are 9 T cell receptor beta chains from one sample sequenced in a study of cytomegalovirus exposure and HLA in healthy donors listed by TCRdb under 2017. Libraries were made using the immunoSEQ multiplex PCR assay. The multiplex PCR relied on a mix of 60 forward primers for TCR Vbeta segments and 13 reverse primers for TCR Jbeta segments. Not all clones reach the TCRdb copy of this immuneACCESS table, which keeps in-frame sequences only. Checked studies attribute under half of the gap to unresolved V genes and leave the rest unexplained. In all, the sample holds approximately 210,000 clones, and 79% of those were seen once. Over 1.5% of the sample is in the top ten clones. The sequenced sample consisted of PBMCs. All receptors derive from a girl between 5 and 17 years old in good health and CMV-seropositive.

J is TRBJ2-5 and V is TRBV11-2, with a weak D call TRBD2 (6 bases). CDR1 SGHAT and CDR2 FQNNGV come from the germline V gene. The CDR3 length is 14 residues. DNA for the CDR3: TGTGCAACTAGCTGGGCTTCCCGGGAAGAGACCCAGTACTTC. Translated, it gives CATSWASREETQYF.

This clone was picked up one time. CDR3 DNA: TGTGCCAGCAGCTCGTTGATACTAGCGGAAGAGACCCAGTACTTC. Amino acid sequence: CASSSLILAEETQYF. J is TRBJ2-5 and V is TRBV5-4, with 8 bases that match TRBD2. CDR1 is SGHNT and CDR2 is YYREEE in the germline V gene (reference sequence). J gave up 3 bases and V 3 bases, and 7 bases lay outside the gene matches. The CDR3 totals 15 residues.

The V gene is TRBV7-2, the J gene TRBJ1-2, with a weak D call TRBD1 (5 bases). The CDR3 length is 15 residues. V was pared by 4 bases and J by 4 bases, with 16 bases between. Looked up from germline, CDR1 is SGHTA and CDR2 is FQGNSA. The CDR3 DNA sequence: TGTGCCAGCAGCTCTCGGGGGGGTAGGGGCTATGGCTACACCTTC. Translating it yields CASSSRGGRGYGYTF. The full variable domain, rest sourced from reference TRBV7-2 and TRBJ1-2, is GAGVSQSPSNKVTEKGKDVELRCDPISGHTALYWYRQSLGQGLEFLIYFQGNSAPDKSGLPSDRFSAERTGGSVSTLTIQRTQQEDSAVYLCASSSRGGRGYGYTFGSGTRLTVV.

The CDR3 DNA follows: TGTGCCAGCAGACGGACACAGGGGTTGAGTGAAAAACTGTTTTTT. Translated: CASRRTQGLSEKLFF. J is TRBJ1-4 and V is TRBV6-5; 7 bases line up with TRBD1. CDR3 length: 15 amino acids. Germline CDR1 is MNHEY and CDR2 is SVGAGI. V trimming: 6 bases; J trimming: 7 bases; junction bases outside the gene matches: 11.

This sequence joins TRBV11-3 and TRBJ2-5, with 7 positions matching TRBD1. The J segment lost 3 bases and the V segment lost 5 bases, leaving 9 bases of the junction unmatched. The CDR3 is 15 residues long. CDR1 SGHNT and CDR2 YENEEA come from the germline V gene. The CDR3 region has the DNA TGTGCCAGCAGCACTCGCTGGGACAGAGAAGAGACCCAGTACTTC. It specifies CASSTRWDREETQYF. Drawing the rest from reference TRBV11-3 and TRBJ2-5, the complete variable domain is EAGVVQSPRYKIIEKKQPVAFWCNPISGHNTLYWYLQNLGQGPELLIRYENEEAVDDSQLPKDRFSAERLKGVDSTLKIQPAELGDSAVYLCASSTRWDREETQYFGPGTRLLVL.

The chain recombines TRBV4-1 with TRBJ2-6; D gene uncertain. The CDR3 is 15 residues long. Per the germline V gene, CDR1 is MGHRA and CDR2 is YSYEKL. V was shortened by 0 bases and J by 1 base, with 4 bases between the two germline ends. The CDR3 sequence is CASSQDPSGANVLTF. CDR3 DNA sequence: TGCGCCAGCAGCCAAGACCCTTCTGGGGCCAACGTCCTGACTTTC.

The table lists this clone with a count of one. The chain couples TRBV10-3 to TRBJ2-1; TRBD2 matches 8 bases. The CDR3 is made up of 12 amino acids. V shed 5 bases, J shed 14 bases, and the junction held 8 bases outside the gene matches. Germline V gives CDR1 ENHRY, CDR2 SYGVKD. DNA of the CDR3: TGTGCCATCAGTCCCTCGGGAGGGGATGAGTTCTTC. Protein product: CAISPSGGDEFF.

The chain joins TRBV6-5 to TRBJ2-2; D gene ambiguous. With 5 bases removed from V and 6 bases from J, the gap between germline ends came to 7 bases. There are 12 residues in the CDR3. In germline, CDR1 is MNHEY, CDR2 SVGAGI. For the CDR3, the DNA is TGTGCCAGCAGTCCTTCAGCCGGGGAGCTGTTTTTT. Translated, it gives CASSPSAGELFF.

The chain links TRBV7-2 to TRBJ2-3, with 14 bases fitting TRBD2. The CDR3 sequence is 17 residues long. Looked up from germline, CDR1 is SGHTA and CDR2 is FQGNSA. V lost 5 bases to trimming and J lost 2 bases; unmatched junction nucleotides: 6. The CDR3, as DNA: TGTGCCAGCAGCCAAGGACTAGCGGGGGGCCCCACAGATACGCAGTATTTT. Its translation: CASSQGLAGGPTDTQYF.